Each of the 17 T cell receptor beta chains below was sequenced from the same sample in a study of identical twins. MiXCR, run by TCRdb on the 5' RACE reads, gives a single entry per CDR3 protein. The repertoire holds around 1.7 million distinct CDR3 sequences, with less than 35% as singletons. Sequencing was carried out using cord blood. These receptors originate from a newborn girl in good health.

The chain joins TRBV3-1 to TRBJ2-3, with D possibly being TRBD1 (6 bases). This CDR3 contains 17 residues. V lost 0 bases and J 6 bases, leaving 19 bases between the germline ends. Looked up from germline, CDR1 is LGHDT and CDR2 is YNNKEL (reference sequence). The CDR3 DNA reads TGTGCCAGCAGCCAAGATCCCGACGACAGGTTGGGGGATACGCAGTATTTT. It yields the protein CASSQDPDDRLGDTQYF.

The chain carries TRBV28 and TRBJ2-3; perhaps TRBD2 as D (6 bases). Germline CDR1 MDHEN, CDR2 SYDVKM. Trimming pared 5 bases from V and 6 bases from J, leaving 15 bases between. CDR3 length: 14 residues. The CDR3 bases are TGTGCCAGCAGTCCTTTTGGGGCGGGGGATACGCAGTATTTT. Its protein product is CASSPFGAGDTQYF. The full variable domain, rest sourced from reference TRBV28 and TRBJ2-3, is DVKVTQSSRYLVKRTGEKVFLECVQDMDHENMFWYRQDPGLGLRLIYFSYDVKMKEKGDIPEGYSVSREKKERFSLILESASTNQTSMYLCASSPFGAGDTQYFGPGTRLTVL.

This clonotype was detected a few times. The V call is TRBV7-9, the J call TRBJ1-5; D is undetermined. CDR3 size: 13 residues. The V end lost 5 bases, the J end lost 4 bases, and 9 bases lay between the germline ends. Germline V CDR1 and CDR2: SEHNR, FQNEAQ (reference sequence). This chain's CDR3 is CASSLVINQPQHF. The CDR3 DNA is TGTGCCAGCAGCCTAGTTATTAATCAGCCCCAGCATTTT. Combining the CDR3 with reference TRBV7-9 and TRBJ1-5 gives the whole variable domain DTGVSQNPRHKITKRGQNVTFRCDPISEHNRLYWYRQTLGQGPEFLTYFQNEAQLEKSRLLSDRFSAERPKGSFSTLEIQRTEQGDSAMYLCASSLVINQPQHFGDGTRLSIL.

The chain carries TRBV27 and TRBJ1-3; D might be TRBD1 (5 bases). Germline lookup yields CDR1 MNHEY and CDR2 SMNVEV (reference sequence). The CDR3 spans 16 residues. V was pared by 4 bases and J by 0 bases, with 13 bases between. The CDR3 loop is CASSSRQSASGNTIYF. The CDR3 bases are TGTGCCAGCAGTTCAAGACAGTCTGCCTCTGGAAACACCATATATTTT.

This chain connects TRBV12-3 or TRBV12-4 to TRBJ1-2; D remains unclear. This CDR3 is built from 13 residues. V dropped 3 bases and J dropped 6 bases, with 11 bases sitting between them. CDR3 nucleotides: TGTGCCAGCAGTTTTCTGTCAATGGATGGCTACACCTTC. Translated, it gives CASSFLSMDGYTF.

This clonotype was seen more than once but under ten times. J is TRBJ1-5 and V is TRBV25-1, with 7 positions matching TRBD1. V was pared by 2 bases and J by 1 base, with 2 bases of the junction left unmatched. This CDR3 is built from 15 residues. Germline V gene lookup returns CDR1 MGHDK and CDR2 SYGVNS. CDR3: CASSEQGVSNQPQHF. The CDR3 DNA reads TGTGCCAGCAGTGAACAGGGGGTGAGCAATCAGCCCCAGCATTTT.

The V call is TRBV27, the J call TRBJ2-1; TRBD2 agrees at 9 bases. V shed 6 bases and J 7 bases; nucleotides not matched to a gene: 7. In germline, CDR1 is MNHEY, CDR2 SMNVEV (reference sequence). The CDR3 is 14 amino acids. CDR3 DNA: TGTGCCAGCAGAGGTAGCGGGAGACGGAATGAGCAGTTCTTC. Amino acid sequence: CASRGSGRRNEQFF.

This clonotype was counted once. The chain joins TRBV20-1 to TRBJ2-7; D tentatively reads TRBD1 or TRBD2 (5 bases each). The CDR3 is 14 residues long. V lost 0 bases, J lost 1 base, and 10 bases lay in between. Germline values: CDR1 DFQATT, CDR2 SNEGSKA (reference sequence). Here the CDR3 reads CSARDLEGSYEQYF. For the CDR3, the DNA is TGCAGTGCTAGAGATCTAGAGGGGTCCTACGAGCAGTACTTC.

The chain employs TRBV20-1 and TRBJ2-1, with D unclear. Germline V gene lookup returns CDR1 DFQATT and CDR2 SNEGSKA (reference sequence). The CDR3 totals 9 residues. This CDR3 is CSAPDEQFF. The DNA for the CDR3 is TGCAGCGCTCCCGATGAGCAGTTCTTC.

This chain joins TRBV20-1 and TRBJ2-3; D is unclear. This CDR3 is built from 12 residues. Germline CDR1 is DFQATT and CDR2 is SNEGSKA (reference sequence). Trimming left V 5 bases short and J 10 bases short, with 16 bases between. As DNA, the CDR3 is TGCAGTGCTCTGGGTGGCGGTTCGGCGCAGTATTTT. Translation: CSALGGGSAQYF.

The chain is built from TRBV9 and TRBJ2-2; D unclear. V gave up 4 bases and J gave up 2 bases, with 12 bases separating them. The CDR3 spans 15 residues. Germline V gene sequence: CDR1 SGDLS, CDR2 YYNGEE. CDR3 DNA sequence: TGTGCCAGCAGCTTTCTGGGCTCAAACACCGGGGAGCTGTTTTTT. Translation: CASSFLGSNTGELFF.

In this sample, this clonotype turned up once. The rearrangement joins TRBV28 to TRBJ2-4, with TRBD2 matching 7 bases. This CDR3 has 14 residues. J lost 0 bases, V lost 7 bases, and 3 bases had no gene match. CDR1 and CDR2 from the germline V gene are MDHEN and SYDVKM. The CDR3 region is CASTRTRAKNIQYF. CDR3 sequence (DNA): TGTGCCAGCACGAGGACTAGAGCCAAAAACATTCAGTACTTC.

This chain uses TRBV5-4 with TRBJ1-2; possibly TRBD1 for D (5 bases). V lost 6 bases, J lost 4 bases, and 16 bases lay in between. The CDR3 extends over 14 amino acids. Germline lookup yields CDR1 SGHNT and CDR2 YYREEE (reference sequence). The CDR3 region is CASNPPGAGYGYTF. CDR3 DNA: TGTGCCAGCAACCCGCCTGGGGCGGGCTATGGCTACACCTTC.

This clonotype was counted a few times. V gene TRBV7-2 combines with J gene TRBJ2-1, with 9 positions matching TRBD2. Trimming at V came to 0 bases and at J to 3 bases, leaving 3 bases not matched to a gene. Germline V gene sequence: CDR1 SGHTA, CDR2 FQGNSA. This CDR3 comprises 16 residues. CDR3 sequence (DNA): TGTGCCAGCAGCTTAGCGGGCGGGAGGGGCTACAATGAGCAGTTCTTC. It translates to CASSLAGGRGYNEQFF.

With regard to this clonotype: At one boundary the junction diverges from the germline segment, which might be a read error. This chain uses TRBV7-9 with TRBJ2-3; the D gene is possibly TRBD1 (5 bases). Per the germline V gene, CDR1 is SEHNR and CDR2 is FQNEAQ (reference sequence). This CDR3 is built from 16 residues. CDR3 loop: CASSLGTTTSTDAQYF. The DNA of the CDR3 is TGTGCCAGCAGCTTAGGGACAACTACCAGCACAGATGCGCAGTATTTT.

This clonotype has a count of ten or more. J is TRBJ1-5 and V is TRBV7-9, with D perhaps matching TRBD1 (6 bases). The CDR3 runs to 14 residues. Deletions cut 6 bases from V and 3 bases from J, with 12 bases between. CDR1 is SEHNR and CDR2 is FQNEAQ in the germline V gene (reference sequence). In nucleotides, the CDR3 is TGTGCCAGCAGTTCCACAGGGTACAATCAGCCCCAGCATTTT. Protein product: CASSSTGYNQPQHF.

The V call is TRBV5-6, the J call TRBJ2-3; D may be TRBD1 (6 bases). The CDR3 runs 15 residues. In germline, CDR1 is SGHDT, CDR2 YYEEEE. Trimming left V 3 bases short and J 2 bases short, with 13 bases between. The DNA for the CDR3 is TGTGCCAGCAGCTCCACAGGGAACCCCACAGATACGCAGTATTTT. Encoded protein: CASSSTGNPTDTQYF.